These T cell receptor beta chains were read from a single sample in a study of T-cell reconstitution after alpha-beta-depleted transplantation in children. TCRdb ran MiXCR on the PCR reads and lists one entry per CDR3 protein. Here the sample spans hundreds of thousands of distinct CDR3 sequences, approximately 10% being singletons. Sequenced material: PBMCs from the stem cell graft donor, taken from the stem cell graft. Receptors originate from a human donor who donated a stem cell graft to a child with acute lymphoblastic leukemia. The CDR3 runs from the conserved cysteine through the conserved F or W. A D gene is named only where the DNA matches it firmly. Size tells how often a clone was seen (once, few, many) or the class of an expanded clone, and some rows leave it out.

V	J	size	D	CDR3	DNA
TRBV5-1	TRBJ1-2	once	-	CASSQRGGTNYGYAF	TGCGCCAGCAGCCAACGGGGTGGGACTAACTATGGCTACGCCTTC
TRBV5-1	TRBJ2-5	few	-	CAIRTQPGETQYF	TGCGCCATCCGGACGCAGCCAGGGGAGACCCAGTACTTC
TRBV6-5	TRBJ2-7	many	-	CASSNPQGGRYEQYF	TGTGCCAGCAGTAACCCCCAGGGGGGGCGGTACGAGCAGTACTTC
TRBV5-1	TRBJ2-3	few	TRBD2	CASSPGLAGAGDTDTQYF	TGCGCCAGCAGCCCGGGACTAGCGGGGGCCGGGGACACAGATACGCAGTATTTT
TRBV5-1	TRBJ1-1	few	-	CASSLREMTNTEAFF	TGCGCCAGCAGCTTAAGGGAGATGACGAACACTGAAGCTTTCTTT
TRBV7-9	TRBJ1-2	many	TRBD1	CASSPGQPSLVYGYTF	TGTGCCAGCAGCCCGGGACAGCCCTCTTTGGTGTATGGCTACACCTTC
TRBV5-6	TRBJ2-7	-	-	CASSSAPALNEQYF	TGTGCCAGCAGCTCTGCTCCGGCCCTCAACGAGCAGTACTTC
TRBV20-1	TRBJ2-1	-	TRBD2	CSAAPGGGAVGEQFF	TGCAGTGCCGCCCCAGGCGGGGGGGCCGTCGGTGAGCAGTTCTTC
TRBV5-1	TRBJ2-5	many	-	CASSSFHETQETQYF	TGCGCCAGCAGCTCCTTTCACGAGACACAAGAGACCCAGTACTTC
TRBV5-1	TRBJ2-5	-	-	CASSLEGGPETQYF	TGCGCCAGCAGCTTAGAAGGAGGGCCGGAGACCCAGTACTTC
TRBV6-1	TRBJ2-1	many	TRBD2	CASREGGGYYNEQFF	TGTGCCAGCAGAGAAGGCGGGGGGTACTACAATGAGCAGTTCTTC
TRBV5-1	TRBJ2-5	-	TRBD1	CASSKQGYQETQYF	TGCGCCAGCAGCAAACAGGGGTACCAAGAGACCCAGTACTTC
TRBV27	TRBJ1-2	many	TRBD1	CASSWTGRYGYTF	TGTGCCAGCAGTTGGACAGGGAGGTATGGCTACACCTTC
TRBV10-1	TRBJ2-3	-	-	CASSEDRGTDTQYF	TGCGCCAGCAGTGAGGACAGAGGCACAGATACGCAGTATTTT
TRBV3-1	TRBJ2-7	few	TRBD1	CASSPGTGVSEQYF	TGTGCCAGCAGCCCCGGGACAGGGGTCTCCGAGCAGTACTTC
TRBV5-1	TRBJ2-7	-	-	CASRLAVGGESEQYF	TGCGCCAGCAGGCTCGCGGTTGGTGGGGAGTCCGAGCAGTACTTC
TRBV12-3/TRBV12-4	TRBJ1-1	many	-	CASSTDSNTEAFF	TGTGCCAGCAGTACCGACAGTAACACTGAAGCTTTCTTT
TRBV10-3	TRBJ2-7	-	TRBD2	CASQIGLESYEQYF	TGTGCCAGCCAAATAGGACTAGAATCCTACGAGCAGTACTTC
TRBV27	TRBJ2-3	-	-	CASSLTRTASTDTQYF	TGTGCCAGCAGTTTAACGCGGACAGCTAGCACAGATACGCAGTATTTT
TRBV5-1	TRBJ2-6	-	-	CASSLLENSGANVLTF	TGCGCCAGCAGCTTGTTAGAGAACTCTGGGGCCAACGTCCTGACTTTC
TRBV11-2	TRBJ1-2	many	-	CASSFQRTAINYGYTF	TGTGCCAGCAGCTTCCAACGGACAGCTATTAACTATGGCTACACCTTC
TRBV5-1	TRBJ2-1	-	TRBD2	CASSHPGLAGVNEQFF	TGCGCCAGCAGCCACCCGGGACTAGCGGGGGTGAATGAGCAGTTCTTC
TRBV5-1	TRBJ2-5	many	-	CASSRDIVSQETQYF	TGCGCCAGCAGCCGGGACATAGTTTCCCAAGAGACCCAGTACTTC
TRBV5-1	TRBJ2-5	few	-	CASSLWGPGEETQYF	TGCGCCAGCAGCTTGTGGGGTCCGGGGGAAGAGACCCAGTACTTC
TRBV15	TRBJ2-4	few	-	CATSRAPGPETKNIQYF	TGTGCCACCAGCAGAGCGCCGGGGCCCGAAACCAAAAACATTCAGTACTTC